This entry describes one T cell receptor (beta chain). V shed 4 bases, J shed 6 bases, and the junction held 20 bases outside the gene matches. Germline-derived CDR1 and CDR2 are LGHDT and YNNKEL (reference sequence). This CDR3 region has 18 residues. The repertoire was sequenced with immunoSEQ multiplex PCR; TCRdb's copy has only in-frame clones and lacks some. The data hold about 12,000 clones, with 88% observed a single time. These data belong to a study of control samples from healthy donors and cancer patients. The V gene is TRBV3-1 (or the pseudogene TRBV3-2), the J gene TRBJ2-7; 8 bases agree with TRBD2. Sequenced input: formalin-fixed, paraffin-embedded tissue. The TCR sequence derives from a male donor with melanoma. CDR3 sequence: CASSPRTSGTRGLGEQYF. CDR3 DNA sequence: TGTGCCAGCAGCCCGAGAACATCCGGGACTAGGGGCCTTGGCGAGCAGTACTTC.